This TCR beta chain is from a study of cytomegalovirus exposure and HLA in healthy donors. The primer mix had 60 Vbeta and 13 Jbeta primers. Sequenced by immunoSEQ multiplex PCR; TCRdb stores in-frame clones only, minus some. This table holds about 170,000 clones, roughly 78% found once. Comments on this clone: The antigen remains unidentified.

V gave up 3 bases and J gave up 5 bases; unmatched junction bases: 6. The V gene's germline CDR1 is SEHNR and CDR2 FQNEAQ (reference sequence). This CDR3 is 15 amino acids long. Findings and limits, study-wide: A few CMV-associated chains were confirmed in vitro to be specific for CMV antigens.

The sequenced material came from PBMCs. This TCR came from a man aged 40-50 years in good health and CMV-seropositive. This chain connects TRBV7-9 to TRBJ2-5; 10 nucleotides align to TRBD2. The CDR3 spells CASSFSRLAGETQYF. The CDR3 nucleotides read TGTGCCAGCAGCTTTTCTAGACTAGCGGGTGAGACCCAGTACTTC. Complete variable domain (other parts from reference TRBV7-9 and TRBJ2-5): DTGVSQNPRHKITKRGQNVTFRCDPISEHNRLYWYRQTLGQGPEFLTYFQNEAQLEKSRLLSDRFSAERPKGSFSTLEIQRTEQGDSAMYLCASSFSRLAGETQYFGPGTRLLVL.